The TCR beta chain described here comes from a study of blood T cell repertoires in COVID-19. The wider study: Material from acute and convalescent COVID-19 was sourced from the United States, Italy and Spain. The analysed material was cDNA or gDNA that came from T cells, B-cell-depleted T cells, or PBMCs.

Per the authors' pipeline: How many nucleated cells were present was estimated from reference gene primer amplification. Generated by immunoSEQ multiplex PCR, the TCRdb table keeps only in-frame clones and is missing some. V and J calls and clone size are those listed in that table; D and trimming were worked out from the DNA. The top ten hold under 8% of the sample, which has more than 200,000 clones, around 89% seen once. Patients of the Seattle cohort, enrolled during active infection, were followed longitudinally. Per germline, CDR1 SGHAT and CDR2 FQNNGV. The ends were cut back, 5 bases at V and 0 bases at J, with 5 bases in the middle. This CDR3 comprises 13 residues. Regarding this clone: Other nucleotide sequences in the sample specify the same CDR3.

The source of this sequence is a woman aged 25 to 39 with COVID-19, enrolled during active disease. The sample consisted of peripheral blood. The V and J genes are TRBV11-2 and TRBJ1-5, with D possibly TRBD1 on 5 matching bases. Here the CDR3 DNA reads TGTGCCAGCAGCCAGGGTAGCAATCAGCCCCAGCATTTT. It specifies CASSQGSNQPQHF.